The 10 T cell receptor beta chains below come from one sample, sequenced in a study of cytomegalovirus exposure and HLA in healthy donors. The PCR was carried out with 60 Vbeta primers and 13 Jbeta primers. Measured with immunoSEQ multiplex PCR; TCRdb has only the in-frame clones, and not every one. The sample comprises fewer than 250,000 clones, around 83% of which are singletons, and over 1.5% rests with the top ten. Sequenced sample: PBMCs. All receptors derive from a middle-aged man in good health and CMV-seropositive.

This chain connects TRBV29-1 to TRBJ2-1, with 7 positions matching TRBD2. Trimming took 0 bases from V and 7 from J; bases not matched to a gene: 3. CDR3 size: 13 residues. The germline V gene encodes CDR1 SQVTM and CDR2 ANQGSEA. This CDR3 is CSVEDGRGNEQFF. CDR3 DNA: TGCAGCGTTGAAGATGGGAGGGGTAATGAGCAGTTCTTC.

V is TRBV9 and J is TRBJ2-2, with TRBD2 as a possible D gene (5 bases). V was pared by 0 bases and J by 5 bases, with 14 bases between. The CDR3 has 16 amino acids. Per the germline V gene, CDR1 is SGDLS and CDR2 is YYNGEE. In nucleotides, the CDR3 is TGTGCCAGCAGCGTAGGGGAGAAGCTACGGACCGGGGAGCTGTTTTTT. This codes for CASSVGEKLRTGELFF.

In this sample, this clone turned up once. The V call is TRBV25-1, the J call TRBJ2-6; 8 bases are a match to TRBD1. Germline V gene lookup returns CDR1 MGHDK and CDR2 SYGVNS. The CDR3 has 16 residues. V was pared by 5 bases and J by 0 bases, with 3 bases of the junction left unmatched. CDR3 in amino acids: CASSRTGFSGANVLTF. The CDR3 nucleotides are TGTGCCAGCAGTAGGACAGGGTTCTCTGGGGCCAACGTCCTGACTTTC.

CDR3: CASSPSGGRYGYTF. CDR3 sequence (DNA): TGTGCCAGCAGTCCTTCAGGGGGCAGGTATGGCTACACCTTC. The chain has TRBV6-1 and TRBJ1-2, with TRBD1 identical over 8 bases. Germline V lookup: CDR1 MNHNS, CDR2 SASEGT. The CDR3 is 14 amino acids. V lost 5 bases to trimming and J lost 5 bases; unmatched junction nucleotides: 7.

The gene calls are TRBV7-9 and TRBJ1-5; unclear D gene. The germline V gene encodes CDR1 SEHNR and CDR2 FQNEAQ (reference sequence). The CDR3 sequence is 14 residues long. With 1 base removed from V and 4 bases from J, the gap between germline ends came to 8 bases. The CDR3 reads CASSLGGANQPQHF. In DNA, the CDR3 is TGTGCCAGCAGCTTAGGCGGAGCTAATCAGCCCCAGCATTTT.

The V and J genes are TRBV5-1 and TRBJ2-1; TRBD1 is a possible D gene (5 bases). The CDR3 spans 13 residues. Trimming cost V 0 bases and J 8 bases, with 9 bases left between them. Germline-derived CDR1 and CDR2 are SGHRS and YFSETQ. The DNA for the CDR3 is TGCGCCAGCAGCTTGGGACAGCGTGATGAGCAGTTCTTC. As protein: CASSLGQRDEQFF.

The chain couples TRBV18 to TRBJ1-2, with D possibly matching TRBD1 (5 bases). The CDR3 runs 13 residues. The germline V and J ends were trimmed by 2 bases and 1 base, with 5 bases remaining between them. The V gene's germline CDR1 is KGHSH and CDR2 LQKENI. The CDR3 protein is CASSPDSNYGYTF. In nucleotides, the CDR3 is TGTGCCAGCTCACCAGACAGTAACTATGGCTACACCTTC. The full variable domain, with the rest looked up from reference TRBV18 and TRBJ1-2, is NAGVMQNPRHLVRRRGQEARLRCSPMKGHSHVYWYRQLPEEGLKFMVYLQKENIIDESGMPKERFSAEFPKEGPSILRIQQVVRGDSAAYFCASSPDSNYGYTFGSGTRLTVV.

The CDR3 sequence is CASSVGGDLVPYSSGYTF. Here the CDR3 DNA reads TGTGCCAGCAGCGTAGGTGGGGACTTAGTCCCCTATTCCTCTGGCTACACCTTC. The gene calls are TRBV9 and TRBJ1-2, with D perhaps matching TRBD1 (5 bases). The CDR3 covers 18 residues. Germline values: CDR1 SGDLS, CDR2 YYNGEE. V dropped 0 bases and J dropped 7 bases, with 25 bases sitting between them.

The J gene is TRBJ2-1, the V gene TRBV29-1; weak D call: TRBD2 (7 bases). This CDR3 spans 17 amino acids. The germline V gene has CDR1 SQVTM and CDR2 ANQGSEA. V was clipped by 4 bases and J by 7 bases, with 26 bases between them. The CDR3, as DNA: TGCAGCGTTGGGGGGGGAGGGGGGGCTAGGCCCGAGAATGAGCAGTTCTTC. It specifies CSVGGGGGARPENEQFF.

CDR3 DNA sequence: TGTGCCAGCAGCCACCGATTGGCAGGGGGTAGCACTGAAGCTTTCTTT. Translating gives CASSHRLAGGSTEAFF. The rearrangement uses TRBV14 and TRBJ1-1; 7 nucleotides match TRBD1. Unmatched junction bases numbered 11, after V lost 3 bases and J lost 4 bases. The CDR3 has 16 residues. The germline V gene has CDR1 SGHDN and CDR2 FVKESK. The full variable domain, in which reference TRBV14 and TRBJ1-1 provide the parts outside the CDR3, is EAGVTQFPSHSVIEKGQTVTLRCDPISGHDNLYWYRRVMGKEIKFLLHFVKESKQDESGMPNNRFLAERTGGTYSTLKVQPAELEDSGVYFCASSHRLAGGSTEAFFGQGTRLTVV.